This entry is about one T cell receptor beta chain. Methods used by the authors: Cell counts per sample came from amplifying reference gene primers. The table came from immunoSEQ multiplex PCR; TCRdb's copy has only in-frame clones and leaves some out. V and J calls plus clone size are reproduced from that table; the DNA served to infer D and trimming. This table holds about 230,000 clones, approximately 87% found once. This sample is part of a study of blood T cell repertoires in COVID-19. Study context: Sites in the United States, Italy and Spain provided acute and convalescent COVID-19 samples. T cells, B-cell-depleted T cells, or PBMCs supplied cDNA or gDNA.

The CDR3 is made up of 15 amino acids. V lost 3 bases, J lost 0 bases, and 4 bases stayed unmatched. Germline CDR1 KGHSH, CDR2 LQKENI. Sequencing used peripheral blood. The V and J genes are TRBV18 and TRBJ1-1; 7 nucleotides align to TRBD1. This TCR was sampled from a woman aged 70-85 years with active or convalescent COVID-19. CDR3 nucleotide sequence: TGTGCCAGCTCACCCAAGACAGGGCTGAACACTGAAGCTTTCTTT. This encodes CASSPKTGLNTEAFF.